Listed below are T cell receptor beta chains from one sample, sequenced in a study of graft-versus-host responses after intestinal transplantation. Sequencing was performed with immunoSEQ multiplex PCR; in TCRdb, only in-frame clones are kept and a portion is missing. The repertoire holds some 43,000 clones, about 95% seen once, with approximately 1.4% in the top ten. The sequences come from PBMCs, collected around 48 weeks after intestinal transplant. These receptors were taken from a human patient who received an intestinal transplant, so some T cells may come from the graft donor. Each CDR3 is given with its conserved first and last residue. A D gene is named only where the DNA matches it firmly. Only some rows state a clone size, as once, few, many or a class for expanded clones.

clone_size: -
j_call: TRBJ2-1
d_call: -
v_call: TRBV6-5
cdr3_nt: TGTGCCAGCAGTTATCCCGGACCCCTCCGTCGGAATGAGCAGTTCTTC
cdr3_aa: CASSYPGPLRRNEQFF

clone_size: -
j_call: TRBJ1-3
d_call: TRBD1
v_call: TRBV11-2
cdr3_nt: TGTGCCAGCAGCTTAGGGACAGGGGGAAACACCATATATTTT
cdr3_aa: CASSLGTGGNTIYF

clone_size: -
j_call: TRBJ2-1
d_call: -
v_call: TRBV30
cdr3_nt: TGTGCCTGGAGTTTCCGGCGGCTCAGCTCCTACAATGAGCAGTTCTTC
cdr3_aa: CAWSFRRLSSYNEQFF

clone_size: -
j_call: TRBJ2-3
d_call: -
v_call: TRBV21-1
cdr3_nt: TGTGCCAGCAGCAAATTGGGCGGCACAGATACGCAGTATTTT
cdr3_aa: CASSKLGGTDTQYF

clone_size: -
j_call: TRBJ1-5
d_call: -
v_call: TRBV2
cdr3_nt: TGTGCCAGCAGTGAAGAAGGGGGTTGGAATCAGCCCCAGCATTTT
cdr3_aa: CASSEEGGWNQPQHF

clone_size: -
j_call: TRBJ2-7
d_call: -
v_call: TRBV19
cdr3_nt: TGTGCCAGTAGTATAGGGGGGGCGCCTTCCTACGAGCAGTACTTC
cdr3_aa: CASSIGGAPSYEQYF

clone_size: few
j_call: TRBJ1-2
d_call: -
v_call: TRBV4-2
cdr3_nt: TGTGCCAGCAGCGGAGAGGGGGGGGGCTTAGGCTATGGCTACACCTTC
cdr3_aa: CASSGEGGGLGYGYTF

clone_size: -
j_call: TRBJ2-3
d_call: -
v_call: TRBV30
cdr3_nt: TGTGCCTGGAGTAGTGGTTCTAGCGCCAGAGATACGCAGTATTTT
cdr3_aa: CAWSSGSSARDTQYF

clone_size: -
j_call: TRBJ2-7
d_call: -
v_call: TRBV6-1
cdr3_nt: TGTGCCAGCAGGCAGGGCTGGGGGTACTTC
cdr3_aa: CASRQGWGYF

clone_size: -
j_call: TRBJ2-7
d_call: -
v_call: TRBV6-4
cdr3_nt: TGTGCCAGCAGTGACCCCCCGGGACCGGGGGGCCCCTACGAGCAGTACTTC
cdr3_aa: CASSDPPGPGGPYEQYF

clone_size: -
j_call: TRBJ1-5
d_call: -
v_call: TRBV5-1
cdr3_nt: TGCGCCAGCAGCGTGGGGGGCGAATCGGAGCCCCAGCATTTT
cdr3_aa: CASSVGGESEPQHF

clone_size: -
j_call: TRBJ2-1
d_call: -
v_call: TRBV7-2
cdr3_nt: TGTGCCAGCAGCTTATCAGCGGCCTACAATGAGCAGTTCTTC
cdr3_aa: CASSLSAAYNEQFF

clone_size: -
j_call: TRBJ1-4
d_call: -
v_call: TRBV19
cdr3_nt: TGTGCCAGTAGTATGGGCCAGCTGGAAAGCCGAAAACTGTTTTTT
cdr3_aa: CASSMGQLESRKLFF

clone_size: -
j_call: TRBJ2-7
d_call: TRBD1
v_call: TRBV9
cdr3_nt: TGTGCCAGCAGCGCATACCAGGGGGCGGCCTACGAGCAGTACTTC
cdr3_aa: CASSAYQGAAYEQYF

clone_size: -
j_call: TRBJ2-7
d_call: -
v_call: TRBV25-1
cdr3_nt: TGTGCCAGCAGTGAGCCAAGGACGGACTCCTCCTACGAGCAGTACTTC
cdr3_aa: CASSEPRTDSSYEQYF

clone_size: -
j_call: TRBJ1-4
d_call: -
v_call: TRBV5-1
cdr3_nt: TGCGCCAGCAGCTTGGGGCGAGCAGCTAATGAAAAACTGTTTTTT
cdr3_aa: CASSLGRAANEKLFF

clone_size: -
j_call: TRBJ1-2
d_call: -
v_call: TRBV5-1
cdr3_nt: TGCGCCAGCAGCTTATACCGGACAGACTCCTATGGCTACACCTTC
cdr3_aa: CASSLYRTDSYGYTF

clone_size: -
j_call: TRBJ1-2
d_call: TRBD1
v_call: TRBV28
cdr3_nt: TGTGCCAGCAGTTTCCCCGACAGGGCCTATGGCTACACCTTC
cdr3_aa: CASSFPDRAYGYTF

clone_size: -
j_call: TRBJ1-2
d_call: -
v_call: TRBV19
cdr3_nt: TGTGCCAGTAGTACGGGGACCAGGGTCCACTATGGCTACACCTTC
cdr3_aa: CASSTGTRVHYGYTF

clone_size: -
j_call: TRBJ2-1
d_call: -
v_call: TRBV7-7
cdr3_nt: TGTGCCAGCAGCTTAGAGGGGGTGGGTGAGCAGTTCTTC
cdr3_aa: CASSLEGVGEQFF

clone_size: -
j_call: TRBJ2-7
d_call: TRBD1
v_call: TRBV10-1
cdr3_nt: TGCGCCAGCAGTACAGGGGACGAGCAGTACTTC
cdr3_aa: CASSTGDEQYF

clone_size: -
j_call: TRBJ1-6
d_call: -
v_call: TRBV6-1
cdr3_nt: TGTGCCAGCACCCGGACAGATTCACCCCTCCACTTT
cdr3_aa: CASTRTDSPLHF

clone_size: -
j_call: TRBJ1-6
d_call: TRBD1
v_call: TRBV7-6
cdr3_nt: TGTGCCAGCAGCTTAGGGACAGGGGGGGATTCACCCCTCCACTTT
cdr3_aa: CASSLGTGGDSPLHF

clone_size: -
j_call: TRBJ2-7
d_call: -
v_call: TRBV6-5
cdr3_nt: TGTGCCAGCAGTTACTCGGAGGGGGCCAGGGAGCAGTACTTC
cdr3_aa: CASSYSEGAREQYF

clone_size: -
j_call: TRBJ1-6
d_call: -
v_call: TRBV7-6
cdr3_nt: TGTGCCAGCAGCTTAGGATGGACCGACGGGTCACCCCTCCACTTT
cdr3_aa: CASSLGWTDGSPLHF

clone_size: -
j_call: TRBJ2-7
d_call: -
v_call: TRBV29-1
cdr3_nt: TGCAGCGTAGGGGGGAGGCAGGGCCTAAGCGAGCAGTACTTC
cdr3_aa: CSVGGRQGLSEQYF

clone_size: -
j_call: TRBJ2-5
d_call: TRBD1
v_call: TRBV4-1
cdr3_nt: TGCGCCAGCAGCCAAGCCGGGACAGGGGCAGAGACCCAGTACTTC
cdr3_aa: CASSQAGTGAETQYF

clone_size: -
j_call: TRBJ2-7
d_call: -
v_call: TRBV6-5
cdr3_nt: TGTGCCAGCAGTCAGAACCCGAGGCTCGAGCAGTACTTC
cdr3_aa: CASSQNPRLEQYF

clone_size: -
j_call: TRBJ1-2
d_call: -
v_call: TRBV27
cdr3_nt: TGTGCCAGCAGTTTATCGGGCAGGCTAGCTAACTATGGCTACACCTTC
cdr3_aa: CASSLSGRLANYGYTF

clone_size: -
j_call: TRBJ2-5
d_call: -
v_call: TRBV25-1
cdr3_nt: TGTGCCAGCAGTGATCCGGGTTTTAGGACCCAGTACTTC
cdr3_aa: CASSDPGFRTQYF

clone_size: -
j_call: TRBJ2-1
d_call: -
v_call: TRBV7-3
cdr3_nt: TGTGCCAGCAGCCTAGGGGCTGACAATGAGCAGTTCTTC
cdr3_aa: CASSLGADNEQFF

clone_size: -
j_call: TRBJ2-1
d_call: TRBD2
v_call: TRBV11-3
cdr3_nt: TGTGCCAGCAGCTTAGAGTTAGCGGGGGAATACAATGAGCAGTTCTTC
cdr3_aa: CASSLELAGEYNEQFF

clone_size: -
j_call: TRBJ1-5
d_call: -
v_call: TRBV30
cdr3_nt: TGTGCCTGGAGCCACGGGGGCCACAATCAGCCCCAGCATTTT
cdr3_aa: CAWSHGGHNQPQHF

clone_size: -
j_call: TRBJ1-6
d_call: -
v_call: TRBV18
cdr3_nt: TGTGCCAGCTCACCGGACAGCTCCTATAATTCACCCCTCCACTTT
cdr3_aa: CASSPDSSYNSPLHF

clone_size: -
j_call: TRBJ1-4
d_call: TRBD1
v_call: TRBV7-6
cdr3_nt: TGTGCCAGCAGCGTGACTCAGGGGGCGTCTAATGAAAAACTGTTTTTT
cdr3_aa: CASSVTQGASNEKLFF

clone_size: -
j_call: TRBJ2-2
d_call: -
v_call: TRBV29-1
cdr3_nt: TGCAGCGTTGCCCCACGGGAGGGGGCCTCGGGTACAGCGAGGTTGTTTTTT
cdr3_aa: CSVAPREGASGTARLFF

clone_size: -
j_call: TRBJ2-7
d_call: TRBD2
v_call: TRBV10-3
cdr3_nt: TGTGCCACCTTGGGGGGGGGACCCTACGAGCAGTACTTC
cdr3_aa: CATLGGGPYEQYF

clone_size: -
j_call: TRBJ1-5
d_call: -
v_call: TRBV7-6
cdr3_nt: TGTGCCAGCAGCTTGGGGGGGGATCAGCCCCAGCATTTT
cdr3_aa: CASSLGGDQPQHF

clone_size: -
j_call: TRBJ1-2
d_call: TRBD1
v_call: TRBV13
cdr3_nt: TGTGCCAGCAGCCTTGGGGGACAGGGGAGCGATGGCTACACCTTC
cdr3_aa: CASSLGGQGSDGYTF

clone_size: -
j_call: TRBJ2-2
d_call: TRBD1
v_call: TRBV6-4
cdr3_nt: TGTGCCAGCAGTGACTCTGCCCAGGGGGAAACCGGGGAGCTGTTTTTT
cdr3_aa: CASSDSAQGETGELFF

clone_size: -
j_call: TRBJ2-1
d_call: -
v_call: TRBV2
cdr3_nt: TGTGCCAGCAGCGCCCGGGACTTTATTTTCGATGAGCAGTTCTTC
cdr3_aa: CASSARDFIFDEQFF

clone_size: -
j_call: TRBJ1-4
d_call: -
v_call: TRBV5-1
cdr3_nt: TGCGCCAGCAGCTCGCTATCTAATGAAAAACTGTTTTTT
cdr3_aa: CASSSLSNEKLFF

clone_size: once
j_call: TRBJ2-1
d_call: -
v_call: TRBV27
cdr3_nt: TGTGCCAGCAGCCCCCCCACAGGACGTATGGTAGAGCAGTTCTTC
cdr3_aa: CASSPPTGRMVEQFF

clone_size: -
j_call: TRBJ2-7
d_call: TRBD1
v_call: TRBV19
cdr3_nt: TGTGCCACCTCATGGGGACAGGGCACCTACGAGCAGTACTTC
cdr3_aa: CATSWGQGTYEQYF

clone_size: -
j_call: TRBJ1-5
d_call: -
v_call: TRBV6-5
cdr3_nt: TGTGCCAGCAGTTACGCCAAAAATAGCAATCAGCCCCAGCATTTT
cdr3_aa: CASSYAKNSNQPQHF

clone_size: -
j_call: TRBJ2-3
d_call: TRBD2
v_call: TRBV18
cdr3_nt: TGTGCCAGCTCACCAGGGAGGGTTAGGACAGATACGCAGTATTTT
cdr3_aa: CASSPGRVRTDTQYF

clone_size: -
j_call: TRBJ1-2
d_call: -
v_call: TRBV28
cdr3_nt: TGTGCCAGCAGTTTAACCGGATATGGCTACACCTTC
cdr3_aa: CASSLTGYGYTF

clone_size: -
j_call: TRBJ2-5
d_call: -
v_call: TRBV9
cdr3_nt: TGTGCCAGCAGCGTAGGGGGGAGCGGAGAGACCCAGTACTTC
cdr3_aa: CASSVGGSGETQYF

clone_size: -
j_call: TRBJ2-3
d_call: TRBD1
v_call: TRBV29-1
cdr3_nt: TGCAGCGTTGAAGAGATCGGGACAGGGATGCTTGCAGATACGCAGTATTTT
cdr3_aa: CSVEEIGTGMLADTQYF

clone_size: -
j_call: TRBJ2-6
d_call: TRBD1
v_call: TRBV18
cdr3_nt: TGTGCCAGCTCACGCGGGACAGGGGGCTCCGGGGCCAACGTCCTGACTTTC
cdr3_aa: CASSRGTGGSGANVLTF

clone_size: once
j_call: TRBJ1-5
d_call: -
v_call: TRBV27
cdr3_nt: TGTGCCAGCAGTTTCACCGGGATAGGTAGCTTCGGGAATCAGCCCCAGCATTTT
cdr3_aa: CASSFTGIGSFGNQPQHF

clone_size: -
j_call: TRBJ1-2
d_call: TRBD1
v_call: TRBV5-4
cdr3_nt: TGTGCCAGCAGCTTGGGGGGACAGATTGTCTATGGCTACACCTTC
cdr3_aa: CASSLGGQIVYGYTF